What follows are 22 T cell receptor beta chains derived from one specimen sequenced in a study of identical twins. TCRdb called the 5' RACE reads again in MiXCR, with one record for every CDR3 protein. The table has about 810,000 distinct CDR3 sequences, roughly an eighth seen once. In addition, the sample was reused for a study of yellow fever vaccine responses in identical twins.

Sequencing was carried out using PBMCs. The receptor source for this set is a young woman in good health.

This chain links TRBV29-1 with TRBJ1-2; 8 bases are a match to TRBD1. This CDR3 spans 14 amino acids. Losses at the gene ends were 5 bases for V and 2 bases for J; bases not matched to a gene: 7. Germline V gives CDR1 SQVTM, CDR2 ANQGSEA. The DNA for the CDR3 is TGCAGCGTTTCCCCCGGGACAGGAAACTATGGCTACACCTTC. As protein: CSVSPGTGNYGYTF.

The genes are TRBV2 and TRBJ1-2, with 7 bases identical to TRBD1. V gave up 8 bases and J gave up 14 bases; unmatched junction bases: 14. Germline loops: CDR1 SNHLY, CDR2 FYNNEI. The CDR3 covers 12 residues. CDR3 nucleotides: TGTGCCAGCGGGGAGGACAGGACCAGTTTAACCTTC. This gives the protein CASGEDRTSLTF.

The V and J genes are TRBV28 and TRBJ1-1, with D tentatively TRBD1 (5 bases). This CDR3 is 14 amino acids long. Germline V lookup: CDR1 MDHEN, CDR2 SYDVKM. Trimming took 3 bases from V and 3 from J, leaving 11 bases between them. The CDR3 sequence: CASSLPGLYTEAFF. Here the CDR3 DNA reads TGTGCCAGCAGTTTGCCAGGGCTGTACACTGAAGCTTTCTTT. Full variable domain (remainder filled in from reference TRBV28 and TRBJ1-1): DVKVTQSSRYLVKRTGEKVFLECVQDMDHENMFWYRQDPGLGLRLIYFSYDVKMKEKGDIPEGYSVSREKKERFSLILESASTNQTSMYLCASSLPGLYTEAFFGQGTRLTVV.

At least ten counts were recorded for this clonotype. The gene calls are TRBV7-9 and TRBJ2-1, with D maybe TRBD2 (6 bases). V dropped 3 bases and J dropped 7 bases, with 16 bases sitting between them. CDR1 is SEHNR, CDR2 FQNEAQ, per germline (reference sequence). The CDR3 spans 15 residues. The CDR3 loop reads CASSFSVTRQNEQFF. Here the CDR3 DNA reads TGTGCCAGCAGCTTTTCCGTGACTAGGCAAAATGAGCAGTTCTTC.

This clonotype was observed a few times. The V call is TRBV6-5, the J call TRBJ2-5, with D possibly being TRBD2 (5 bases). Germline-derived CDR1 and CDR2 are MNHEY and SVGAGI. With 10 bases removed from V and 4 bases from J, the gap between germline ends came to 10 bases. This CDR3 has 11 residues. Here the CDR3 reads CATGVGETQYF. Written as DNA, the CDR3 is TGTGCCACCGGGGTTGGAGAGACCCAGTACTTC.

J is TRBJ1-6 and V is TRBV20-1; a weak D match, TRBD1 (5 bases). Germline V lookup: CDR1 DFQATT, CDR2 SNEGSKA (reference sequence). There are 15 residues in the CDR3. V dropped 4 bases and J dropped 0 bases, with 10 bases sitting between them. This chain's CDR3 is CSATNQGSYNSPLHF. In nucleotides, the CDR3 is TGCAGTGCTACGAACCAGGGCTCCTATAATTCACCCCTCCACTTT.

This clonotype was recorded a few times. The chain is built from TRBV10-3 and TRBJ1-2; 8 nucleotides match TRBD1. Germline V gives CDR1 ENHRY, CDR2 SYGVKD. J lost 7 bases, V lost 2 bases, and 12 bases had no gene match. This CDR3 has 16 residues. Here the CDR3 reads CAISEMTGVLGIGYTF. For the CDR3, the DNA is TGTGCCATCAGTGAGATGACAGGGGTTTTAGGGATTGGCTACACCTTC.

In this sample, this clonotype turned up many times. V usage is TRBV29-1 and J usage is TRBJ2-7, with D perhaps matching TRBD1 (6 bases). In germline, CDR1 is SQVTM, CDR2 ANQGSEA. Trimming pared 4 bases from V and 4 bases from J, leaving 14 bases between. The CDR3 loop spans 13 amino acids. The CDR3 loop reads CSVVGGSAYEQYF. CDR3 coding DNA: TGCAGCGTTGTTGGGGGCTCCGCGTACGAGCAGTACTTC.

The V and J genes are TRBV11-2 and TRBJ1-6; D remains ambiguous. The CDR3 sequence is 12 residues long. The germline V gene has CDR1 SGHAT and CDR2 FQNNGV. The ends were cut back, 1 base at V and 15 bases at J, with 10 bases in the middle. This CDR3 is CASSLGYELLHF. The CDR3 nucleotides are TGTGCCAGCAGCTTAGGGTATGAGCTCCTCCACTTT.

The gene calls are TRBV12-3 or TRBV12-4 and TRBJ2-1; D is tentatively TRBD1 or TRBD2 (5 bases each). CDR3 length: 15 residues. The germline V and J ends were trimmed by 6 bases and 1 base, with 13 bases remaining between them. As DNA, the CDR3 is TGTGCCAGCAGCACTGGGGGTTGGTCCTACAATGAGCAGTTCTTC. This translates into CASSTGGWSYNEQFF.

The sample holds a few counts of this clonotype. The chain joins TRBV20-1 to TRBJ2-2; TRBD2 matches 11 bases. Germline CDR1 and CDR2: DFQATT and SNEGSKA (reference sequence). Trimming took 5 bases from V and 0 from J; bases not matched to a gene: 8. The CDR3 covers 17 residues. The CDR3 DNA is TGCAGTGCTGCCACCGGGACTAGCGGAGCGAACACCGGGGAGCTGTTTTTT. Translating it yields CSAATGTSGANTGELFF.

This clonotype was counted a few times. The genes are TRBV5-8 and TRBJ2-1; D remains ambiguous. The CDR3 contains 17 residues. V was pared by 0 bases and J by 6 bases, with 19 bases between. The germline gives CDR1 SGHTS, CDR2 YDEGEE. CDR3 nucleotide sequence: TGTGCCAGCAGCTTGGGCAGGATAGGTGTCTTTCGCAATGAGCAGTTCTTC. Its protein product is CASSLGRIGVFRNEQFF.

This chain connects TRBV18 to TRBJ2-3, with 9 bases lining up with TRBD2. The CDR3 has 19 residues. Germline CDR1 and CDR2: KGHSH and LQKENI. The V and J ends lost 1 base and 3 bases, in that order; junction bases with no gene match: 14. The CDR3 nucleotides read TGTGCCAGCTCACCACTGGGGTCTAGCGGGAACGTTCGGACAGATACGCAGTATTTT. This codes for CASSPLGSSGNVRTDTQYF.

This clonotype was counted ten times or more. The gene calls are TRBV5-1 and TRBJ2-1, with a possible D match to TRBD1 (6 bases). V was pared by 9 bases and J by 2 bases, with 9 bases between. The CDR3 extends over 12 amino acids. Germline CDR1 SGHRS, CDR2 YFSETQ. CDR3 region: CATRTAYNEQFF. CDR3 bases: TGCGCCACCAGGACAGCCTACAATGAGCAGTTCTTC. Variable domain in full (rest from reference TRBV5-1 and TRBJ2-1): KAGVTQTPRYLIKTRGQQVTLSCSPISGHRSVSWYQQTPGQGLQFLFEYFSETQRNKGNFPGRFSGRQFSNSRSEMNVSTLELGDSALYLCATRTAYNEQFFGPGTRLTVL.

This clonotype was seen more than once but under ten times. CDR3 nucleotide sequence: TGTGCCAGCAGCTTATGGCGGGAGCTCAATGAGCAGTTCTTC. Amino acids: CASSLWRELNEQFF. V is TRBV7-2 and J is TRBJ2-1, with 7 bases matching TRBD2. From germline, CDR1 is SGHTA and CDR2 FQGNSA. The CDR3 loop spans 14 amino acids. J was trimmed by 6 bases and V by 2 bases; bases with no gene match: 4.

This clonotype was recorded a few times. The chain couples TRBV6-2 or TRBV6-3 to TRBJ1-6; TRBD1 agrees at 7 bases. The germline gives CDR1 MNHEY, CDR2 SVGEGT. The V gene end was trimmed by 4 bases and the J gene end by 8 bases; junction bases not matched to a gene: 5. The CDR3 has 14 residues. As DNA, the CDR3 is TGTGCCAGCAGTTGGGGACAGAAAGATTCACCCCTCCACTTT. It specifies CASSWGQKDSPLHF.

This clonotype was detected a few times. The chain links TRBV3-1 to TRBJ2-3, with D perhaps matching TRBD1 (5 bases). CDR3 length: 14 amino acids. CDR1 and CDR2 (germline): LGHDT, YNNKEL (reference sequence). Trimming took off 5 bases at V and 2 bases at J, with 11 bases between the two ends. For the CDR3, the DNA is TGTGCCAGCAGCGCGGACATCGACACAGATACGCAGTATTTT. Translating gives CASSADIDTDTQYF.

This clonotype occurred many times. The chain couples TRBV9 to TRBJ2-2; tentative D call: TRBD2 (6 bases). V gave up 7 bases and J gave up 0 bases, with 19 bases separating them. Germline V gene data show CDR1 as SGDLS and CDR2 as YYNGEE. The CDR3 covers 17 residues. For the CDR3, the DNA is TGTGCCAGCCTCCCTGGAGGGCTCCCCGCGAACACCGGGGAGCTGTTTTTT. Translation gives CASLPGGLPANTGELFF.

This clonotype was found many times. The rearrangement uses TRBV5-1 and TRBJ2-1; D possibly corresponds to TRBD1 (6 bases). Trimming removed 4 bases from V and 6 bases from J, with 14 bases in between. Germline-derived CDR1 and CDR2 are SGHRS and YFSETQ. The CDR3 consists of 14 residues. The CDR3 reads CASSHVRGTNEQFF. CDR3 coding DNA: TGCGCCAGCAGCCACGTCAGGGGTACCAATGAGCAGTTCTTC. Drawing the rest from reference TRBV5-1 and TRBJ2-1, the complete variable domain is KAGVTQTPRYLIKTRGQQVTLSCSPISGHRSVSWYQQTPGQGLQFLFEYFSETQRNKGNFPGRFSGRQFSNSRSEMNVSTLELGDSALYLCASSHVRGTNEQFFGPGTRLTVL.

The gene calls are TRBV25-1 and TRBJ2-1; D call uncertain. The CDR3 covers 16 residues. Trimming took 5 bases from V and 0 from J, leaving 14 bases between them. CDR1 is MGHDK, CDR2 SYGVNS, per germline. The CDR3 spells CASSLGSRSSYNEQFF. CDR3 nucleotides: TGTGCCAGCAGTTTGGGCAGCCGAAGCTCCTACAATGAGCAGTTCTTC.

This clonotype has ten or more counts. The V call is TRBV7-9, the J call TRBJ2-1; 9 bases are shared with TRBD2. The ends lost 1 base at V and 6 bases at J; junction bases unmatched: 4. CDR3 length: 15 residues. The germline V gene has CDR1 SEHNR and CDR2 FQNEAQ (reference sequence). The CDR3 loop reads CASSLVAGEGNEQFF. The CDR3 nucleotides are TGTGCCAGCAGCTTAGTAGCGGGGGAGGGCAATGAGCAGTTCTTC.

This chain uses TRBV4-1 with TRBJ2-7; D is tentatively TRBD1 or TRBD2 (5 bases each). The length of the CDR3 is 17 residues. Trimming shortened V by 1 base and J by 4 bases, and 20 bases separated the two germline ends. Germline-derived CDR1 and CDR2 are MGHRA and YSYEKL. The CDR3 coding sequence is TGCGCCAGCAGCCAAGCCTGGGGAGTCGAGCAGGGATACGAGCAGTACTTC. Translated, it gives CASSQAWGVEQGYEQYF.